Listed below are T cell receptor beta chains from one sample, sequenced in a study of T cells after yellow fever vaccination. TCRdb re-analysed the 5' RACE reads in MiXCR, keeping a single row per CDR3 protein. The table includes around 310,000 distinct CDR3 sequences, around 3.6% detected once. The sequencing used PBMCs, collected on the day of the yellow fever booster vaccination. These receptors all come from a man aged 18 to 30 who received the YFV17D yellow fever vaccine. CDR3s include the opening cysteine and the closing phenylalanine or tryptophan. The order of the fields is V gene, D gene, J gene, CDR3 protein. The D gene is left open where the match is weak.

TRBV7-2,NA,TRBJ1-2,CASSLPVGLYGYTF
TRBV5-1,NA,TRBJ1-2,CASSLSFGRTATNYGYTF
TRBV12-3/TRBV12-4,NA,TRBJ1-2,CASRPDAKGYTF
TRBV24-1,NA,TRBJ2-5,CATSDLEGFGETQYF
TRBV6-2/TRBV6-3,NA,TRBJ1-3,CATEEGVNRGNTIYF
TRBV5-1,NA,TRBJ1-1,CASSSRSMNTEAFF
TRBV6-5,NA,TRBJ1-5,CASSYSRWGREWHF
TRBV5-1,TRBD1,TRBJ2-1,CASSPGQGVNEQFF
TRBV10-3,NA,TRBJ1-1,CAISESTPGWNTEAFF
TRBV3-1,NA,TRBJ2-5,CASSSMGGAETQYF
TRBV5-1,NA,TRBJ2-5,CASSLTPGPLQETQYF
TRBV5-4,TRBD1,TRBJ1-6,CASSLDPAGGGSPLHF
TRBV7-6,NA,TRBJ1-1,CASSLTGGNTEAFF
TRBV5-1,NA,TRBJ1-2,CASSLGQADGYTF
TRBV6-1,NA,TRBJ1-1,CASSEEFPEAFF
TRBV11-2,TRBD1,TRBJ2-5,CASSYPGGTGGRETQYF
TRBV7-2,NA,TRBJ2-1,CASSLTISPAHNEQFF
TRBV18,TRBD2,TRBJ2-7,CASSGSTGGRYEQYF
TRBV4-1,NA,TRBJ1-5,CASSGGNSNQPQHF
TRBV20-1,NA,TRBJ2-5,CSAQGEGETQYF
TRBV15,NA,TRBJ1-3,CATSRPGRILSGNTIYF
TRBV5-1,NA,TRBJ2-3,CASTGGSSTDTQYF
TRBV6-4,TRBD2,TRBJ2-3,CASSEGLDTDTQYF
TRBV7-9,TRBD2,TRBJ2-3,CASSLRPGAGGPRNTQYF
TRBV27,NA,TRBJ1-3,CASAVGGSGNTIYF
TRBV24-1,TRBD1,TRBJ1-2,CATSETGTGNGYTF
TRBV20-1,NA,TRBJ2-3,CSARGGLTDTQYF
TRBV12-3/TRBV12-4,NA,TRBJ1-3,CASSLSAGRGNTIYF
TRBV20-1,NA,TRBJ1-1,CSARGYTEAFF
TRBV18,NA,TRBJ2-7,CASSPGTAENEQYF
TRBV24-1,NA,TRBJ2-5,CATSEPDRLETQYF
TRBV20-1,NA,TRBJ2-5,CSGAGSAETQYF
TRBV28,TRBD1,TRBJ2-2,CASSSGGTGELFF
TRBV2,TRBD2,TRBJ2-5,CARTSGGGETQYF
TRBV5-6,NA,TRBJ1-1,CASSFAGGYTEAFF
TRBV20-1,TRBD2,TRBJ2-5,CSVPPSGLQETQYF
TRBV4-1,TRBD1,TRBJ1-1,CASSQAYRSTDRETEAFF
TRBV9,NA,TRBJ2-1,CASTPPVGNEQFF
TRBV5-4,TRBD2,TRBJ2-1,CASSGAGTRSNEQFF
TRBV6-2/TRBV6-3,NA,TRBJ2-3,CASSKGHLSTDTQYF
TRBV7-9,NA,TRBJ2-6,CASSREGSGANVLTF
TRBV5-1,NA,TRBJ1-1,CASLPGRGMNTEAFF
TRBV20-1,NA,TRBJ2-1,CSASLGPSEQFF
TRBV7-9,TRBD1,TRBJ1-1,CASSLTGTGTTEAFF
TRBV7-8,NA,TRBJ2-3,CASSFAGISTDTQYF
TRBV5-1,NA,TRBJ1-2,CASSPDRRGGYTF
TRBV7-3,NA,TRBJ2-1,CASSLFPLDSLTYNEQFF
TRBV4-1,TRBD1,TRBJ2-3,CASSQAGGSDTQYF
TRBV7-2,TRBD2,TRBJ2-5,CASSLGGAGGKETQYF
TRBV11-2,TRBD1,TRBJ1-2,CASSNPRTGDYGYTF
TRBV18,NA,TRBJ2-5,CASSPPGQKETQYF
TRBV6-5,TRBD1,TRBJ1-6,CASTQDRGSYNSPLHF
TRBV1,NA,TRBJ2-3,CTSSVGTSGGQTDTQYF
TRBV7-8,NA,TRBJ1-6,CASSFPGSGDSPLHF
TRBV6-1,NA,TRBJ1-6,CASSEGRRLSYNSPLHF
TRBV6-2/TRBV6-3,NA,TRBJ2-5,CASLASRQETQYF
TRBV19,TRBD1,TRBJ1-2,CASSPFNLGQVLDGYTF
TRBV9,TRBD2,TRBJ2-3,CASSPTSGGAFSDTQYF
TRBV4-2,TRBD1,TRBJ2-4,CASSLEVRDRLAKNIQYF